The next 8 T cell receptor beta chains were all read from a single sample in a study of cytomegalovirus exposure and HLA in healthy donors listed by TCRdb under 2017. Library preparation employed the immunoSEQ multiplex PCR assay. A mixture of 60 forward primers for TCR Vbeta segments and 13 reverse primers for TCR Jbeta segments was used in the multiplex PCR. In its TCRdb copy, this immuneACCESS table keeps in-frame sequences only and misses some clones. Where compared with another copy, unresolved V genes explain less than half of these, and the others have no known cause. Within this sample are some 140,000 clones, with around 77% of them counted one time only. Clones ranked in the top ten supply approximately 2% of the sample. Sequenced material: PBMCs. These TCRs come from a man younger than 40 in good health and CMV-seronegative.

The V and J genes are TRBV7-9 and TRBJ2-3; 9 positions agree with TRBD2. This CDR3 is built from 13 residues. CDR1 SEHNR and CDR2 FQNEAQ come from the germline V gene (reference sequence). Trimming took 5 bases from V and 6 from J; bases not matched to a gene: 3. The CDR3 here is CASSHGLADTQYF. The DNA for the CDR3 is TGTGCCAGCAGCCACGGACTAGCGGATACGCAGTATTTT.

The rearrangement uses TRBV6-5 and TRBJ2-7, with 7 bases fitting TRBD2. V shed 0 bases and J 3 bases; nucleotides not matched to a gene: 8. The germline gives CDR1 MNHEY, CDR2 SVGAGI. The CDR3 contains 16 residues. CDR3 loop: CASSYSTGGNFYEQYF. The CDR3 DNA sequence: TGTGCCAGCAGTTACTCGACGGGGGGAAACTTCTACGAGCAGTACTTC.

The chain employs TRBV18 and TRBJ2-1, with D tentatively TRBD1 (6 bases). This CDR3 is 16 amino acids long. Trimming shortened V by 3 bases and J by 3 bases, and 15 bases separated the two germline ends. Germline V gene data show CDR1 as KGHSH and CDR2 as LQKENI. The CDR3 is CASSPLQGEGYNEQFF. CDR3 nucleotides: TGTGCCAGCTCACCCCTACAGGGTGAGGGCTACAATGAGCAGTTCTTC.

CDR3 coding DNA: TGTGCCAGCAGCTTGTCTTCCGGGTCCCAAGAGACCCAGTACTTC. Translating gives CASSLSSGSQETQYF. This sequence joins TRBV5-4 and TRBJ2-5, with D unclear. With 1 base removed from V and 1 base from J, the gap between germline ends came to 11 bases. Germline lookup yields CDR1 SGHNT and CDR2 YYREEE (reference sequence). CDR3 size: 15 residues.

V and J are TRBV4-2 and TRBJ1-1, with a weak D call TRBD1 (5 bases). CDR1 is LGHNA, CDR2 YNFKEQ, per germline. CDR3 length: 14 amino acids. V lost 4 bases and J lost 0, with 9 bases in between. For the CDR3, the DNA is TGTGCCAGCAGCCTGAACAGGTTGAACACTGAAGCTTTCTTT. Translated: CASSLNRLNTEAFF.

This sequence joins TRBV6-5 and TRBJ2-1, with 11 bases matching TRBD2. The CDR3 is 16 amino acids. The J segment lost 8 bases and the V segment lost 1 base, leaving 7 bases of the junction unmatched. The germline CDR1 and CDR2 sequences are MNHEY and SVGAGI. The CDR3 region has the DNA TGTGCCAGCAGTTACTATACTAGCGGGAGTACGGATGAGCAGTTCTTC. As protein: CASSYYTSGSTDEQFF.

The chain is built from TRBV6-5 and TRBJ2-7; D gene ambiguous. Looked up from germline, CDR1 is MNHEY and CDR2 is SVGAGI. V was shortened by 5 bases and J by 7 bases, with 15 bases between the two germline ends. There are 13 residues in the CDR3. This CDR3 reads CASSALRVGEQYF. The CDR3 DNA is TGTGCCAGCAGTGCCCTCCGGGTCGGGGAGCAGTACTTC.

The rearrangement links TRBV5-1 to TRBJ2-7, with D unclear. Germline CDR1 and CDR2: SGHRS and YFSETQ. This CDR3 is built from 15 residues. Deletions cut 0 bases from V and 4 bases from J, with 14 bases between. CDR3 protein: CASSLGYPWSYEQYF. In DNA form, the CDR3 reads TGCGCCAGCAGCTTGGGTTACCCTTGGAGTTACGAGCAGTACTTC.